This passage covers 22 T cell receptor beta chains from one sample sequenced in a study of cytomegalovirus exposure and HLA in healthy donors. Primers: 60 Vbeta forward and 13 Jbeta reverse. Method: immunoSEQ multiplex PCR; TCRdb's copy keeps in-frame clones and lacks some. Of approximately 82,000 clones listed, about two thirds were seen once; the top ten hold 4.5% to 7%. Specimen: PBMCs. These receptors all come from a young woman in good health and CMV-seropositive.

This clone has only one observation. The V call is TRBV7-2, the J call TRBJ2-5; 12 bases are a match to TRBD2. Germline-derived CDR1 and CDR2 are SGHTA and FQGNSA. There are 19 residues in the CDR3. The junction had 14 bases not matched to a gene; V was cut back by 2 bases and J by 4 bases. CDR3 region: CASSLPSGGAGDGVETQYF. CDR3 DNA sequence: TGTGCCAGCAGCTTACCTAGCGGGGGGGCGGGTGATGGGGTAGAGACCCAGTACTTC.

Only a few counts were recorded for this clone. The chain uses TRBV5-4 and TRBJ2-3, with a weak D call TRBD1 (6 bases). The V gene lost 3 bases and the J gene lost 2 bases, with 25 bases spanning the gap. The germline gives CDR1 SGHNT, CDR2 YYREEE (reference sequence). This CDR3 is built from 19 residues. The CDR3 loop is CASSSIRGVGGEFTDTQYF. In nucleotides, the CDR3 is TGTGCCAGCAGCTCCATTAGGGGTGTAGGGGGAGAGTTCACAGATACGCAGTATTTT.

This chain connects TRBV29-1 to TRBJ2-6; D possibly corresponds to TRBD1 (6 bases). Trimming pared 3 bases from V and 2 bases from J, leaving 11 bases between. The CDR3 is 15 residues long. The germline gives CDR1 SQVTM, CDR2 ANQGSEA. The CDR3 is CSVEQGSAGANVLTF. The DNA for the CDR3 is TGCAGCGTTGAGCAGGGGAGCGCTGGGGCCAACGTCCTGACTTTC.

This rearrangement joins TRBV6-1 to TRBJ1-4; D gene ambiguous. V was trimmed by 0 bases and J by 8 bases, leaving 7 bases between them. There are 13 residues in the CDR3. Germline lookup yields CDR1 MNHNS and CDR2 SASEGT. CDR3 coding DNA: TGTGCCAGCAGTGAAGCTCCGGGGGAAAAACTGTTTTTT. Translation gives CASSEAPGEKLFF.

The chain recombines TRBV28 with TRBJ1-5; D is perhaps TRBD1 (5 bases). V dropped 6 bases and J dropped 9 bases, with 24 bases sitting between them. This CDR3 region has 16 residues. Germline V gene lookup returns CDR1 MDHEN and CDR2 SYDVKM. The CDR3 bases are TGTGCCAGCAGACCCGACGGGGCGGGAGGGACCACGCCCCAGCATTTT. This gives the protein CASRPDGAGGTTPQHF.

The genes are TRBV30 and TRBJ1-6, with D uncertain. Trimming removed 5 bases at V and 0 bases at J, with 11 bases between. The CDR3 runs 15 residues. Germline CDR1 and CDR2: GTSNPN and SVGIG (reference sequence). The CDR3 sequence: CAWGPGSSYNSPLHF. In DNA form, the CDR3 reads TGTGCCTGGGGGCCCGGGAGCTCCTATAATTCACCCCTCCACTTT.

This clone was found a few times. The chain recombines TRBV11-2 with TRBJ2-3; 7 bases align to TRBD2. J was trimmed by 4 bases and V by 7 bases; bases with no gene match: 8. The CDR3 totals 14 residues. Germline CDR1 and CDR2: SGHAT and FQNNGV. The CDR3, as DNA: TGTGCCAGCACCTTTCGGGGGGTGCCAGATACGCAGTATTTT. Amino acid sequence: CASTFRGVPDTQYF.

In its sample, this clone was seen a few times. The chain couples TRBV11-2 to TRBJ1-1, with D possibly TRBD1 on 6 matching bases. V lost 5 bases and J 5 bases, leaving 18 bases between the germline ends. The CDR3 loop spans 15 amino acids. From germline, CDR1 is SGHAT and CDR2 FQNNGV. The CDR3 region is CASSPLPAGATEAFF. CDR3 bases: TGTGCCAGCAGCCCACTCCCCGCAGGGGCTACTGAAGCTTTCTTT.

This clone has only a few counts. The genes are TRBV18 and TRBJ1-2; maybe TRBD1 (6 bases). The germline V gene encodes CDR1 KGHSH and CDR2 LQKENI. The V end lost 6 bases, the J end lost 3 bases, and 11 bases lay between the germline ends. CDR3 length: 13 amino acids. CDR3 nucleotides: TGTGCCAGCTCGCCGAACAGGGACTATGGCTACACCTTC. Translated, it gives CASSPNRDYGYTF.

The V call is TRBV15, the J call TRBJ2-7; no reliable D call. Germline values: CDR1 LNHNV, CDR2 YYDKDF (reference sequence). This CDR3 is 14 amino acids long. Trimming took off 0 bases at V and 6 bases at J, with 12 bases between the two ends. The CDR3 protein is CATSRDQAPGEQYF. For the CDR3, the DNA is TGTGCCACCAGCAGAGATCAAGCTCCAGGCGAGCAGTACTTC.

The chain recombines TRBV29-1 with TRBJ1-2, with 11 bases that match TRBD1. Per germline, CDR1 SQVTM and CDR2 ANQGSEA. The V and J ends lost 6 bases and 6 bases, in that order; junction bases with no gene match: 3. This CDR3 comprises 12 residues. The CDR3 sequence: CSVGQGVDGYTF. CDR3 sequence (DNA): TGCAGCGTGGGACAGGGGGTGGATGGCTACACCTTC.

The genes are TRBV27 and TRBJ2-7, with 8 bases aligning to TRBD2. The CDR3 consists of 14 residues. V trimming: 8 bases; J trimming: 2 bases; junction bases outside the gene matches: 8. Germline values: CDR1 MNHEY, CDR2 SMNVEV (reference sequence). The CDR3 loop is CASSKAGEPYEQYF. The DNA of the CDR3 is TGTGCCAGCTCGAAAGCGGGGGAACCCTACGAGCAGTACTTC.

This chain uses TRBV6-6 with TRBJ1-1; no firm D call. V was cut by 2 bases and J by 1 base, with 11 bases left in between. The CDR3 consists of 15 residues. Germline V gene sequence: CDR1 MNHNY, CDR2 SVGAGI (reference sequence). The DNA of the CDR3 is TGTGCCAGCAGTTACGCCGGCGGGCAGAACACTGAAGCTTTCTTT. It encodes CASSYAGGQNTEAFF.

V is TRBV19 and J is TRBJ2-7, with a tentative D call TRBD2 (6 bases). This CDR3 contains 13 residues. Germline CDR1 and CDR2: LNHDA and SQIVND (reference sequence). Trimming removed 1 base from V and 6 bases from J, with 10 bases in between. CDR3 coding DNA: TGTGCCAGTAGTATAGGGCCGGGACTCGAGCAGTACTTC. Its translation is CASSIGPGLEQYF.

This rearrangement joins TRBV18 to TRBJ1-2, with 8 bases matching TRBD1. CDR1 is KGHSH and CDR2 is LQKENI in the germline V gene. V trimming: 3 bases; J trimming: 4 bases; junction bases outside the gene matches: 7. The CDR3 covers 15 residues. For the CDR3, the DNA is TGTGCCAGCTCACCGTTTAACAGGGGGTCCTATGGCTACACCTTC. Protein sequence: CASSPFNRGSYGYTF.

This chain uses TRBV6-1 with TRBJ2-2; D is unclear. Trimming shortened V by 8 bases and J by 6 bases, and 7 bases separated the two germline ends. CDR3 length equals 11 residues. From germline, CDR1 is MNHNS and CDR2 SASEGT. CDR3 nucleotide sequence: TGTGCCAGCGAGAGGTCCGGGGAGCTGTTTTTT. It specifies CASERSGELFF.

V usage is TRBV30 and J usage is TRBJ1-1; 7 positions match TRBD1. Germline values: CDR1 GTSNPN, CDR2 SVGIG (reference sequence). This CDR3 has 14 residues. The V segment lost 7 bases and the J segment 1 base; nucleotides outside the gene matches: 9. As DNA, the CDR3 is TGTGCCTACACCACAGGGGCCCCGAACACTGAAGCTTTCTTT. Protein product: CAYTTGAPNTEAFF.

This clone turned up a few times. The genes are TRBV7-2 and TRBJ2-1; D remains unclear. The CDR3 length is 16 residues. Per the germline V gene, CDR1 is SGHTA and CDR2 is FQGNSA. V was cut by 1 base and J by 9 bases, with 19 bases left in between. The CDR3 protein is CASSLGSQAGAGEQFF. In DNA form, the CDR3 reads TGTGCCAGCAGCTTAGGCTCTCAGGCCGGTGCTGGTGAGCAGTTCTTC. The complete variable domain, with remaining parts taken from reference TRBV7-2 and TRBJ2-1, reads GAGVSQSPSNKVTEKGKDVELRCDPISGHTALYWYRQSLGQGLEFLIYFQGNSAPDKSGLPSDRFSAERTGGSVSTLTIQRTQQEDSAVYLCASSLGSQAGAGEQFFGPGTRLTVL.

In this sample, this clone turned up a few times. The genes are TRBV10-1 and TRBJ1-1; no reliable D call. V lost 5 bases and J 8 bases, leaving 12 bases between the germline ends. Germline CDR1 reads WNHNN; CDR2 reads SYGVQD (reference sequence). This CDR3 region has 12 residues. The CDR3 reads CASSQKKREAFF. The DNA of the CDR3 is TGCGCCAGCAGTCAGAAGAAGAGGGAAGCTTTCTTT.

This chain uses TRBV6-1 with TRBJ1-2; 7 nucleotides match TRBD1. There are 14 residues in the CDR3. Germline CDR1 MNHNS, CDR2 SASEGT. V was pared by 5 bases and J by 6 bases, with 9 bases of the junction left unmatched. CDR3 coding DNA: TGTGCCAGCAGTAATACAGGGGAGTGGGATGGCTACACCTTC. Translation: CASSNTGEWDGYTF.

The J gene is TRBJ2-7, the V gene TRBV21-1; the table assigns TRBD2, which was not confirmed against the DNA. TRBV21-1 is labeled a pseudogene. The CDR3 loop spans 14 amino acids. CDR3 bases: TGTGCCAGCCCTTCGGAGGTGTACACCTACGAGCAGTACTTC. Translated: CASPSEVYTYEQYF.

The J gene is TRBJ1-2, the V gene TRBV2, with D tentatively TRBD1 (6 bases). Between the trimmed V and J ends, which lost 6 bases and 7 bases, there was a span of 18 bases. Germline V gene data show CDR1 as SNHLY and CDR2 as FYNNEI. The CDR3 length is 14 residues. The CDR3 loop reads CASRGLGGAGGYTF. The CDR3 region has the DNA TGTGCCAGCAGGGGGCTGGGGGGGGCTGGTGGCTACACCTTC.